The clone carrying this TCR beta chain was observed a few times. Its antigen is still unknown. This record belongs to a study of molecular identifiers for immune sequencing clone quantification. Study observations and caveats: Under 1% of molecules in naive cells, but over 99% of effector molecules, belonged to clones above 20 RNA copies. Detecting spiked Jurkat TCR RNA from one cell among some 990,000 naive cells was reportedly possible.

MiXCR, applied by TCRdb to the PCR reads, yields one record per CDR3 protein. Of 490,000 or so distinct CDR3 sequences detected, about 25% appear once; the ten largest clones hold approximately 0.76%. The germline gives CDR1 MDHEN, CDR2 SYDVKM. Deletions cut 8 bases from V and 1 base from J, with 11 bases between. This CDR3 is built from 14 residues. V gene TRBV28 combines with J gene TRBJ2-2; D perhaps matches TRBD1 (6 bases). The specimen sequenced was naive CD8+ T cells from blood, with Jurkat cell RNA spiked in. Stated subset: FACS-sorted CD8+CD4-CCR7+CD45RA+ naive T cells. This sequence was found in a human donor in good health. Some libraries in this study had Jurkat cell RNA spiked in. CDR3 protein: CASQVGGNTGELFF. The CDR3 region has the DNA TGTGCCAGCCAAGTAGGGGGGAACACCGGGGAGCTGTTTTTT.